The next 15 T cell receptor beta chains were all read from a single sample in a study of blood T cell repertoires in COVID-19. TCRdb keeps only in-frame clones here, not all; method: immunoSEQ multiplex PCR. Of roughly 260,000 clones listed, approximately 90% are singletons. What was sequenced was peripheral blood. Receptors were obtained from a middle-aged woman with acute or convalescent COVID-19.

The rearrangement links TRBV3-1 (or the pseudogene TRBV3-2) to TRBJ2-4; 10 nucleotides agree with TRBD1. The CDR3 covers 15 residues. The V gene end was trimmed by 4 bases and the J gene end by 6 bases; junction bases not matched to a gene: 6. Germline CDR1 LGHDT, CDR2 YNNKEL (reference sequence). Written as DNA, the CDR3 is TGTGCCAGCAGCCTTACACGGACAGGGGGAAACATTCAGTACTTC. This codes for CASSLTRTGGNIQYF.

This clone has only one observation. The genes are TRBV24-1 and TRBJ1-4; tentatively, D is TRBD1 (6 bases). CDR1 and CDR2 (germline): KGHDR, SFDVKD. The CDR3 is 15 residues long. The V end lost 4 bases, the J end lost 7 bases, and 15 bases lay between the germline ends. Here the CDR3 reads CATSDGGRNIEKLFF. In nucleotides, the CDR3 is TGTGCCACCAGTGACGGGGGGCGAAATATTGAAAAACTGTTTTTT.

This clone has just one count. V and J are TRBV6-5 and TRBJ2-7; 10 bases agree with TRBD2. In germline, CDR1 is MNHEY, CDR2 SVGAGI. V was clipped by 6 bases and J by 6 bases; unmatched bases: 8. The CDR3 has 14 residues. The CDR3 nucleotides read TGTGCCAGCAGCCACGGGACTAGCGAAGCCGAGCAGTACGTC. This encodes CASSHGTSEAEQYV.

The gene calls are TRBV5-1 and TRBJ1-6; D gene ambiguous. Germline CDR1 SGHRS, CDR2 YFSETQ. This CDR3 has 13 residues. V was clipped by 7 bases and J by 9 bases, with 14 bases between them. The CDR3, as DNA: TGCGCCAGCTCGGGAAGCGGGAGTTCACCCCTCCACTTT. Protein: CASSGSGSSPLHF.

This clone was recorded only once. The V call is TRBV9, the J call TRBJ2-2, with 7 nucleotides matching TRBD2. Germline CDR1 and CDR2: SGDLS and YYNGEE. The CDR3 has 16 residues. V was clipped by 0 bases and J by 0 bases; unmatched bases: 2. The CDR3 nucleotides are TGTGCCAGCAGCGTAGAGGGACTACCGAACACCGGGGAGCTGTTTTTT. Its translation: CASSVEGLPNTGELFF.

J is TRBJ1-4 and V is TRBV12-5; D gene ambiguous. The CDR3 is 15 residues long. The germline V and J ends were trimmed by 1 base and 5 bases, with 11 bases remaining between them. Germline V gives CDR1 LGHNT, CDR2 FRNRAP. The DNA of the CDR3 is TGTGCTAGTGGTTTGGGACCCGGGTACAATGAAAAACTGTTTTTT. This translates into CASGLGPGYNEKLFF.

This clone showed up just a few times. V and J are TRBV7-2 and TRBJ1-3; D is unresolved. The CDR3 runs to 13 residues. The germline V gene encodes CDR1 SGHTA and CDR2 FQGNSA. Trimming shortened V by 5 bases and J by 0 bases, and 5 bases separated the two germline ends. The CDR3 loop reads CASSRDSGNTIYF. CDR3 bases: TGTGCCAGCAGCCGGGACTCTGGAAACACCATATATTTT.

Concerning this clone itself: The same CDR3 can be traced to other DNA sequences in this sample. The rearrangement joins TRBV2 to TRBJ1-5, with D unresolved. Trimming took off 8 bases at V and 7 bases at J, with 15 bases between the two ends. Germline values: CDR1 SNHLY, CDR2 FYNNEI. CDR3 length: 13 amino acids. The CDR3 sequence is CASVAALAQPQHF. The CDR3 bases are TGTGCCAGCGTTGCGGCGTTAGCACAGCCCCAGCATTTT.

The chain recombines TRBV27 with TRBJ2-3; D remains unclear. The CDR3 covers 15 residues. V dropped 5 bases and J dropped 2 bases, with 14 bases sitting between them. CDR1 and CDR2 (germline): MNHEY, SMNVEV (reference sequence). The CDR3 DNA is TGTGCCAGCAGTCCCCGACAACCCACCACAGATACGCAGTATTTT. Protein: CASSPRQPTTDTQYF.

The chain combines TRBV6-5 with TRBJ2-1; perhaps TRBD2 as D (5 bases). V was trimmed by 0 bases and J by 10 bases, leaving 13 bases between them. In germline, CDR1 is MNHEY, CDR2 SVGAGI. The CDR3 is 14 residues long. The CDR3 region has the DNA TGTGCCAGCAGTTACTCGAAAGTTCCGGGGGAGCAGTTCTTC. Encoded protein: CASSYSKVPGEQFF.

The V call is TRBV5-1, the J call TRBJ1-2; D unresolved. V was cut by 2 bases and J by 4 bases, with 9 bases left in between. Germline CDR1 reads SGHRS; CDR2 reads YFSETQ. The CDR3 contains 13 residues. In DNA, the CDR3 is TGCGCCAGCAGCTTCGGGGTAGGCTATGGCTACACCTTC. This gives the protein CASSFGVGYGYTF.

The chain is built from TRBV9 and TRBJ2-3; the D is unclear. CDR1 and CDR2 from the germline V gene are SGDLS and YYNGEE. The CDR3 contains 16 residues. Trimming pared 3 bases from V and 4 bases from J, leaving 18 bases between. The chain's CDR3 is CASSAHPTLQADTQYF. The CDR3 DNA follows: TGTGCCAGCAGCGCCCACCCGACCCTCCAGGCAGATACGCAGTATTTT.

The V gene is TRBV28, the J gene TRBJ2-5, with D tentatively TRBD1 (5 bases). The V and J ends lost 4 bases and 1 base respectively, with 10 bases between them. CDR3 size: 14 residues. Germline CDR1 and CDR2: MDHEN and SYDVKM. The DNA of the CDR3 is TGTGCCAGCAGTTGGCGACAGCGCCAAGAGACCCAGTACTTC. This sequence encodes CASSWRQRQETQYF.

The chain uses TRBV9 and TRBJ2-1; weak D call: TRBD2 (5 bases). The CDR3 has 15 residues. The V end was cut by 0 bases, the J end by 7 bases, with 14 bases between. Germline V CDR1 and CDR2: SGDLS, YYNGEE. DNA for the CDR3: TGTGCCAGCAGCGTAGGAGGGAGCGTCAGAAATGAGCAGTTCTTC. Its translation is CASSVGGSVRNEQFF.

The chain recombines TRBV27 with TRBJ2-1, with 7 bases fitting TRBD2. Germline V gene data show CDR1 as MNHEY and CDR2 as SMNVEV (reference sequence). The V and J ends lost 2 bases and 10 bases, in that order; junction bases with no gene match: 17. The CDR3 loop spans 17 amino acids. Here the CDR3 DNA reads TGTGCCAGCAGTTTAAAGACTTATAAGGGCGGGGGATCGGAGCAGTTCTTC. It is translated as CASSLKTYKGGGSEQFF.